This T cell receptor (beta chain) came from a study of a mutant IDH1 vaccine in newly diagnosed glioma. On the study more broadly: Sex distribution of treated patients was roughly 62% male and roughly 40% female; mean age was around 40 years. Earlier treatment was radiotherapy, temozolomide, or both, with most getting both. The study, taken as a whole, reports: In approximately 92% of patients, immune responses induced by the vaccine occurred.

As to time point: week 23, last vaccination. Vaccinated patients received 300 ug of mutant IDH1 20-mer peptide per dose, with topical imiquimod. Donor diagnoses consisted of new WHO grade 3 or 4 IDH1-mutant, ATRX-lost astrocytomas. Clones were sequenced by immunoSEQ multiplex PCR, and TCRdb holds only the in-frame ones, with some missing. This table holds approximately 82,000 clones, around 85% found once. This clone has just a few counts. What it binds is unknown. The V segment lost 0 bases and the J segment 4 bases; nucleotides outside the gene matches: 6. Germline V lookup: CDR1 SGHNT, CDR2 YYREEE (reference sequence). The CDR3 contains 16 residues.

The sequenced sample was PBMCs, obtained from a glioma patient whose treatment included an IDH1 peptide vaccine. This TCR derives from a woman aged 50 to 65 with glioma. The chain employs TRBV5-4 and TRBJ2-2; TRBD1 matches at 7 bases. The chain's CDR3 is CASSLGQGVFTGELFF. The DNA for the CDR3 is TGTGCCAGCAGCTTGGGGCAGGGGGTTTTCACCGGGGAGCTGTTTTTT.